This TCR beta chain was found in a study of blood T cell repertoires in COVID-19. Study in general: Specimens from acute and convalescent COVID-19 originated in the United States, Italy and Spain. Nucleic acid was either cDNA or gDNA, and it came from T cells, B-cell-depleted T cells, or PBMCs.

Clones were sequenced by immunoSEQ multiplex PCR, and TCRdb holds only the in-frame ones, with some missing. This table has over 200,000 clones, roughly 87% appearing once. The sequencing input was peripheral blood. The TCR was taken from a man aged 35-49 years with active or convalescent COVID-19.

This CDR3 is CASRQSNQPQHF. CDR3 bases: TGTGCCAGCAGACAGAGCAATCAGCCCCAGCATTTT. The chain links TRBV28 to TRBJ1-5; no firm D call. Germline CDR1 MDHEN, CDR2 SYDVKM. V shed 6 bases and J shed 1 base, with 4 bases lying between them. This CDR3 comprises 12 residues. The whole variable domain, remainder taken from reference TRBV28 and TRBJ1-5, is DVKVTQSSRYLVKRTGEKVFLECVQDMDHENMFWYRQDPGLGLRLIYFSYDVKMKEKGDIPEGYSVSREKKERFSLILESASTNQTSMYLCASRQSNQPQHFGDGTRLSIL.